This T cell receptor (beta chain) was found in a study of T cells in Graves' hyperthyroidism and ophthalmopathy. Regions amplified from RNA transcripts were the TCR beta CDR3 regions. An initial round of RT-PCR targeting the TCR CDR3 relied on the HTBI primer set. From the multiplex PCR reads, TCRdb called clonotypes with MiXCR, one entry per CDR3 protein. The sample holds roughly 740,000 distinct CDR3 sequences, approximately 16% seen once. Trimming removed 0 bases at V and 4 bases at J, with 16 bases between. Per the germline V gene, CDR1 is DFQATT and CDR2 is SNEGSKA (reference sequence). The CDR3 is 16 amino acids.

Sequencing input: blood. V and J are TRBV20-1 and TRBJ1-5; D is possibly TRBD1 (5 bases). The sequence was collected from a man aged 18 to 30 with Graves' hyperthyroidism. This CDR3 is CSARDGRDGGNQPQHF. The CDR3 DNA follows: TGCAGTGCTAGAGACGGCCGGGACGGGGGGAATCAGCCCCAGCATTTT.